This T cell receptor beta chain was recorded in a study of CD8 T cells in Susac syndrome. Reverse transcription of about 0.5 to 1 ug RNA was carried out with random hexamers. TCRdb redid the calling of the immunoSEQ multiplex PCR reads with MiXCR, one entry per CDR3 protein. The table lists 170,000 or so distinct CDR3 sequences, about 93% of them singletons, with 0.099% in the top ten. The CDR3 runs to 13 residues. Trimming removed 6 bases at V and 9 bases at J, with 15 bases between. Germline V gene sequence: CDR1 SNHLY, CDR2 FYNNEI. CD8+ and CD4+ T cells were negatively isolated; TEMRA cells were FACS-enriched.

This chain connects TRBV2 to TRBJ2-1; D is possibly TRBD2 (6 bases). The source material was CD4+ T cells from PBMCs. This receptor was obtained from a human donor with Susac syndrome. For the CDR3, the DNA is TGTGCCAGCAGCCCCAGGCCGCGGGGTGAGCAGTTCTTC. It is translated as CASSPRPRGEQFF. The complete variable domain, with remaining parts taken from reference TRBV2 and TRBJ2-1, reads EPEVTQTPSHQVTQMGQEVILRCVPISNHLYFYWYRQILGQKVEFLVSFYNNEISEKSEIFDDQFSVERPDGSNFTLKIRSTKLEDSAMYFCASSPRPRGEQFFGPGTRLTVL.